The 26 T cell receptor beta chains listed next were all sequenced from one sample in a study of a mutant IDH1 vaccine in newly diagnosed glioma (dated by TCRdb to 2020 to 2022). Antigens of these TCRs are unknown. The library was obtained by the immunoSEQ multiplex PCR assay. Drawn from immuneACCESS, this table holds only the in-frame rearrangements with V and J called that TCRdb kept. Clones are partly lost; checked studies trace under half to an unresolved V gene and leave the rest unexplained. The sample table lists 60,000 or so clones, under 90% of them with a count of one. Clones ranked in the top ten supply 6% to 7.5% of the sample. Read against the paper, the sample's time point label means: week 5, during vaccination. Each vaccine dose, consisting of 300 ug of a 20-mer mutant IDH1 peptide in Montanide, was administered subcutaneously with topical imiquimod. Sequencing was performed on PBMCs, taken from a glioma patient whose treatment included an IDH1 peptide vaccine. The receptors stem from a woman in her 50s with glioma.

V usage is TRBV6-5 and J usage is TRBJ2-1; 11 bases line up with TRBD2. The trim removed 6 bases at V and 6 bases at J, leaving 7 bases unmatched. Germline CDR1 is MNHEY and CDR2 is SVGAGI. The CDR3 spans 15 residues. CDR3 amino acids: CASRKTSGGVNEQFF. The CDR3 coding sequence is TGTGCCAGCAGAAAAACTAGCGGGGGTGTCAATGAGCAGTTCTTC.

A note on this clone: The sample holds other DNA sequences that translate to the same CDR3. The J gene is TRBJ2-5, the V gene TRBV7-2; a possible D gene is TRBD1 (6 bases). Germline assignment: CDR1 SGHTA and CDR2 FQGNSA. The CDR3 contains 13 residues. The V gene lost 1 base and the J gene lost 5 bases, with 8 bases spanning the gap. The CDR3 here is CASSLGGRETQYF. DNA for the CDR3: TGTGCCAGCAGCTTAGGGGGGCGGGAGACCCAGTACTTC.

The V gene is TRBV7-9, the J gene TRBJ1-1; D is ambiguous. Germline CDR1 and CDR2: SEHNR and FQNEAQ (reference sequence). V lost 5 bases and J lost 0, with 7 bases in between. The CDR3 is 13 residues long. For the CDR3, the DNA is TGTGCCAGCAGCGCCACAGTGAACACTGAAGCTTTCTTT. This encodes CASSATVNTEAFF.

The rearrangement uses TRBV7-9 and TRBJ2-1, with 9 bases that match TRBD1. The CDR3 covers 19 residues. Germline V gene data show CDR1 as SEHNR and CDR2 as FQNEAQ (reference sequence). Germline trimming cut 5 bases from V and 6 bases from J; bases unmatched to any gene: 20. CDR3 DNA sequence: TGTGCCAGCAGCGAGAAGGGACAGGGTAGCGCCAGTAAGACCAATGAGCAGTTCTTC. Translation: CASSEKGQGSASKTNEQFF.

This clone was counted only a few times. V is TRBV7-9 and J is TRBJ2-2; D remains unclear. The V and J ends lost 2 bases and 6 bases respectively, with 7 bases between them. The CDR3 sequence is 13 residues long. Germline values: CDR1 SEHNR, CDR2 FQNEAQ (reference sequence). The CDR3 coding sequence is TGTGCCAGCAGCTTAAGGGTGGCCGGGGAGCTGTTTTTT. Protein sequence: CASSLRVAGELFF.

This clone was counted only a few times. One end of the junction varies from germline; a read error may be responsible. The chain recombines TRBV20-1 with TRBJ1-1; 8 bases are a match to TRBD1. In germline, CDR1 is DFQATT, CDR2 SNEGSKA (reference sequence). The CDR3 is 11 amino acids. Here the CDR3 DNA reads TGCAGTGCCGCCGGACAGGGACCGTCCTACTTT. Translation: CSAAGQGPSYF.

The CDR3 DNA sequence: TGCGCCAGCAGTGAGTTGCGGGGGGCCCAAGAGACCCAGTACTTC. Protein: CASSELRGAQETQYF. The chain employs TRBV10-2 and TRBJ2-5; 8 bases map to TRBD2. The CDR3 runs to 15 residues. Per germline, CDR1 WSHSY and CDR2 SAAADI. The V gene end was trimmed by 1 base and the J gene end by 1 base; junction bases not matched to a gene: 2.

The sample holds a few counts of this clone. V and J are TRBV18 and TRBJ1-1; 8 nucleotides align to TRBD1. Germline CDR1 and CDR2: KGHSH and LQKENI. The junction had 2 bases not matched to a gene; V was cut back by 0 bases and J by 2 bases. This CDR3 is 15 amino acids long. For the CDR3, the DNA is TGTGCCAGCTCACCACCGGGGACAGGTAACACTGAAGCTTTCTTT. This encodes CASSPPGTGNTEAFF.

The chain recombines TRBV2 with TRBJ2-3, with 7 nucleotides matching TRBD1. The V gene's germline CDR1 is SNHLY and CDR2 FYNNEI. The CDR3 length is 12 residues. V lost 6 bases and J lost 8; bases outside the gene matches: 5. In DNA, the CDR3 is TGTGCCAGCAGGGACAGGCCTCCTACGCAGTATTTT. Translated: CASRDRPPTQYF.

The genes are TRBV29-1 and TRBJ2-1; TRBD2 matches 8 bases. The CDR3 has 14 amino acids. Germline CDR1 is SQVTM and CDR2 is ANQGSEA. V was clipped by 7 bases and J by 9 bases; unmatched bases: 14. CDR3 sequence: CSADGGAVVSEQFF. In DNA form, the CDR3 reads TGCAGCGCAGACGGGGGGGCCGTGGTTTCTGAGCAGTTCTTC.

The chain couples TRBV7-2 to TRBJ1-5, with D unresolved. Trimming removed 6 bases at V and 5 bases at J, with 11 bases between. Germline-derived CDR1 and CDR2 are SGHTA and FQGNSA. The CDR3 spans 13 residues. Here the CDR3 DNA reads TGTGCCAGCAGATTTCGCCGGGATCAGCCCCAGCATTTT. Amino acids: CASRFRRDQPQHF.

In DNA form, the CDR3 reads TGTGCCAGTAGTATAACCAGGGTCAATTCACCCCTCCACTTT. Translation: CASSITRVNSPLHF. The chain has TRBV19 and TRBJ1-6; TRBD1 is a possible D gene (5 bases). The CDR3 contains 14 residues. V was clipped by 2 bases and J by 7 bases, with 9 bases between them. Germline-derived CDR1 and CDR2 are LNHDA and SQIVND (reference sequence).

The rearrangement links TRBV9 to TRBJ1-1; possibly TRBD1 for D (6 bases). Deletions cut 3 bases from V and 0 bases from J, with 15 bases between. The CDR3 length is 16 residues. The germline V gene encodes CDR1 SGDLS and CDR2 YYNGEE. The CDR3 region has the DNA TGTGCCAGCAGCGCTAAAGGAACAGGGTTGAACACTGAAGCTTTCTTT. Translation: CASSAKGTGLNTEAFF. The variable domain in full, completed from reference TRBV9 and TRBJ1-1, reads DSGVTQTPKHLITATGQRVTLRCSPRSGDLSVYWYQQSLDQGLQFLIQYYNGEERAKGNILERFSAQQFPDLHSELNLSSLELGDSALYFCASSAKGTGLNTEAFFGQGTRLTVV.

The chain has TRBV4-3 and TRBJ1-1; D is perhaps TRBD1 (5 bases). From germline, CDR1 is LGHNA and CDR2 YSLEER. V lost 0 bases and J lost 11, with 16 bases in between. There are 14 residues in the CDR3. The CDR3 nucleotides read TGCGCCAGCAGCCAAGAAAGTACCCCTAGGGGTGCTTTCTTT. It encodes CASSQESTPRGAFF.

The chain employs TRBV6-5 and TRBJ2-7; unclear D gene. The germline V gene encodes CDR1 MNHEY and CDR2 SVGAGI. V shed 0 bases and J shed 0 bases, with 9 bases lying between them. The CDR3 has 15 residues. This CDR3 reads CASSYSVRSSYEQYF. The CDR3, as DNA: TGTGCCAGCAGTTACTCGGTGCGGAGCTCCTACGAGCAGTACTTC.

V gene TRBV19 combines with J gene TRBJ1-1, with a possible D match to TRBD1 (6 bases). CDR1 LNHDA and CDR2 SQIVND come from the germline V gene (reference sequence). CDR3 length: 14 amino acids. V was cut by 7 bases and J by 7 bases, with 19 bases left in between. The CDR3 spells CASTSPGVVDEAFF. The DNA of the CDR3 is TGTGCCAGTACCTCCCCAGGGGTGGTTGATGAAGCTTTCTTT.

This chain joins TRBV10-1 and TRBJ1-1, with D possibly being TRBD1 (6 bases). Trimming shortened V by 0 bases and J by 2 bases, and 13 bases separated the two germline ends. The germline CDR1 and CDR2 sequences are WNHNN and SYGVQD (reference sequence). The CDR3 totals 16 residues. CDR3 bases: TGCGCCAGCAGTGAGTCGGGAGGGACACCAAACACTGAAGCTTTCTTT. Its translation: CASSESGGTPNTEAFF.

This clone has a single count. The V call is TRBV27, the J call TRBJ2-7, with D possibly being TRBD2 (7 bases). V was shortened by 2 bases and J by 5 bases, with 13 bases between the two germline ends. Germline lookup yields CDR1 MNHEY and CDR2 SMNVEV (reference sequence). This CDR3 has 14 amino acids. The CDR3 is CASSLGGAGNEQYF. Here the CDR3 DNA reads TGTGCCAGCAGTTTAGGGGGGGCGGGGAACGAGCAGTACTTC.

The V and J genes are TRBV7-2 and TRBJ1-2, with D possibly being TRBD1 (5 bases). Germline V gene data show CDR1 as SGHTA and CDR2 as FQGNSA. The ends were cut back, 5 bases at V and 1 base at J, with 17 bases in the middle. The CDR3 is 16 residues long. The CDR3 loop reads CASSPFRDGFNYGYTF. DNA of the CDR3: TGTGCCAGCAGCCCCTTCCGGGACGGCTTTAACTATGGCTACACCTTC.

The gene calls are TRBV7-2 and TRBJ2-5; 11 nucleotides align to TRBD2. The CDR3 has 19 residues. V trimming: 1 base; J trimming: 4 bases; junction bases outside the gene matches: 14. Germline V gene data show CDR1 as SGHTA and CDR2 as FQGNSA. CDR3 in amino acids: CASSLVPGLAVGGGETQYF. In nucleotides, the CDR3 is TGTGCCAGCAGCTTAGTACCGGGACTAGCGGTTGGAGGGGGAGAGACCCAGTACTTC.

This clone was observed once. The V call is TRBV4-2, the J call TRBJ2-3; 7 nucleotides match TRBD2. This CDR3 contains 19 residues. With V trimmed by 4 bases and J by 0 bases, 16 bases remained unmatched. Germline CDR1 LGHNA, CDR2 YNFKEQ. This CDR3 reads CASSPQTGGRSSSTDTQYF. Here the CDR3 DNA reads TGTGCCAGCAGCCCCCAGACGGGGGGTCGGTCTTCTAGCACAGATACGCAGTATTTT.

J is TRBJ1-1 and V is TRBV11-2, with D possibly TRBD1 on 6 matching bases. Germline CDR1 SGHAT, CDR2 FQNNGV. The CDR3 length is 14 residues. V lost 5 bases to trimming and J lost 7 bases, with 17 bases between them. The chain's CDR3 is CASSTIGWDNEAFF. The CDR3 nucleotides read TGTGCCAGCAGCACCATAGGATGGGACAATGAAGCTTTCTTT.

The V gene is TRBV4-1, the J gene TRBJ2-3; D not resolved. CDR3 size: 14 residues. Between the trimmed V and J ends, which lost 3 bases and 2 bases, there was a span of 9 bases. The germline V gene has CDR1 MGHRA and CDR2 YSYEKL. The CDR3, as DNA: TGCGCCAGCAGCCAGCGACAATTCACAGATACGCAGTATTTT. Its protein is CASSQRQFTDTQYF.

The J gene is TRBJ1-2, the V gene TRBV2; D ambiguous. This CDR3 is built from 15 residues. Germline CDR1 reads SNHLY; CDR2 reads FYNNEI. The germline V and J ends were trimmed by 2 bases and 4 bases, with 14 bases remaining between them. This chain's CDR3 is CASSENAGAIYGYTF. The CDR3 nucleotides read TGTGCCAGCAGTGAAAACGCCGGAGCCATCTATGGCTACACCTTC.

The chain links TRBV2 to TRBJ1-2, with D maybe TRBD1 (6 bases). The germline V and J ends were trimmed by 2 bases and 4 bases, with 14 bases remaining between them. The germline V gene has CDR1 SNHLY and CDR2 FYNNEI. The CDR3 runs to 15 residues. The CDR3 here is CASSEWGAQGYGYTF. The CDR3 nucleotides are TGTGCCAGCAGTGAATGGGGGGCCCAGGGCTATGGCTACACCTTC.

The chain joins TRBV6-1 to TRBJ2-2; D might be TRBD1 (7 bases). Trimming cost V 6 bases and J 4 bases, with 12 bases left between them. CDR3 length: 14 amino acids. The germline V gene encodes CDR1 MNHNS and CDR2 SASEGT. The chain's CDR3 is CASREGAGTGELFF. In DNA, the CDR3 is TGTGCCAGCAGGGAGGGGGCTGGCACCGGGGAGCTGTTTTTT.